The 5 T cell receptor beta chains presented below share a single source sample, sequenced in a study of blood T cells in healthy people across ages. A second PCR of about 7 to 11 cycles used a sample-barcoded 5' primer and a J-beta primer mix. TCRdb reprocessed the 5' RACE reads via MiXCR and lists one record per CDR3 protein. The repertoire holds 650,000 to 950,000 distinct CDR3 sequences, with 40% to 50% as singletons. Sequenced input: blood. All receptors come from a man in his sixties in good health.

This clonotype has a handful of counts. The chain carries TRBV4-3 and TRBJ2-1; 12 positions agree with TRBD1. The length of the CDR3 is 15 residues. The junction had 4 bases not matched to a gene; V was cut back by 3 bases and J by 7 bases. Germline V gene sequence: CDR1 LGHNA, CDR2 YSLEER. The CDR3 bases are TGCGCCAGCAGCCACCTGGGACAGGGGGCTAATGAGCAGTTCTTC. This encodes CASSHLGQGANEQFF.

The DNA for the CDR3 is TGTGCCAGCAGCTTATTTGTCGACAAAGGGTACACTGAAGCTTTCTTT. Amino acid sequence: CASSLFVDKGYTEAFF. The rearrangement links TRBV7-2 to TRBJ1-1, with D uncertain. Trimming cost V 2 bases and J 3 bases, with 16 bases left between them. The CDR3 has 16 amino acids. Per the germline V gene, CDR1 is SGHTA and CDR2 is FQGNSA.

This clonotype has just a few counts. The chain recombines TRBV11-2 with TRBJ2-5, with D hard to call. CDR1 is SGHAT and CDR2 is FQNNGV in the germline V gene. The CDR3 runs 13 residues. Trimming stripped 0 bases from V and 4 bases from J, with 6 bases between. CDR3 sequence: CASSLDLIETQYF. In DNA form, the CDR3 reads TGTGCCAGCAGCTTAGATCTGATAGAGACCCAGTACTTC.

This clonotype was observed a handful of times. The chain uses TRBV6-5 and TRBJ2-1; D gene ambiguous. Trimming pared 2 bases from V and 7 bases from J, leaving 18 bases between. The germline CDR1 and CDR2 sequences are MNHEY and SVGAGI. There are 16 residues in the CDR3. In DNA, the CDR3 is TGTGCCAGCAGTTACGGTGGCTGGAGCGCCGTAAATGAGCAGTTCTTC. This encodes CASSYGGWSAVNEQFF.

The J gene is TRBJ1-1, the V gene TRBV7-2; TRBD1 might be the D (5 bases). The V and J ends lost 5 bases and 0 bases respectively, with 13 bases between them. This CDR3 is 15 amino acids long. Germline CDR1 and CDR2: SGHTA and FQGNSA. The CDR3 coding sequence is TGTGCCAGCAGCCCCCGCAGGGCCTTGAACACTGAAGCTTTCTTT. This encodes CASSPRRALNTEAFF.